A selection of T cell receptor beta chains follows, all from one sample in a study of response to subunit inactivated influenza vaccine. A single record per CDR3 protein comes from TCRdb applying MiXCR to the RT-PCR reads. The sample holds over 750,000 distinct CDR3 sequences, around 20% seen once. The sample in question was PBMCs from blood, obtained more than 4 days after vaccination. The receptors come from a man aged 45-65 years who received an inactivated influenza vaccine. CDR3s leave out the opening cysteine and the closing phenylalanine or tryptophan.

TRBV6-1,TRBJ2-7,ASRSGVPLSEQY
TRBV12-3/TRBV12-4,TRBJ2-7,ASSGTGYTYEQY
TRBV4-3,TRBJ2-1,ASSQDWGTSGYNEQF
TRBV18,TRBJ2-3,ASSNNLGLAGVDTQY
TRBV7-8,TRBJ2-7,ASSPGDRGFYEQY
TRBV6-5,TRBJ2-5,ASSWISGRGETQY
TRBV24-1,TRBJ2-1,ATSDHPTTNNEQF
TRBV5-5,TRBJ2-2,ASSFPGQGITGELF
TRBV29-1,TRBJ1-5,SVGQSSNQPQH
TRBV10-3,TRBJ1-1,AISELDVAEAF
TRBV7-9,TRBJ2-3,ASSLGFGQRRTDTQY
TRBV7-2,TRBJ2-7,ASSFITEVREQY
TRBV28,TRBJ2-6,ASSFTHFDRPAGANVLT
TRBV18,TRBJ1-5,ASSPAGSSNQPQH
TRBV11-2,TRBJ2-7,ASSLDIGHYEQY
TRBV10-3,TRBJ2-5,AISSRGGQETQY
TRBV5-1,TRBJ2-3,ASGLAEASTDTQY
TRBV20-1,TRBJ2-7,SARGGASSGLSYEQY
TRBV4-3,TRBJ2-7,ASSQAASSYEQY